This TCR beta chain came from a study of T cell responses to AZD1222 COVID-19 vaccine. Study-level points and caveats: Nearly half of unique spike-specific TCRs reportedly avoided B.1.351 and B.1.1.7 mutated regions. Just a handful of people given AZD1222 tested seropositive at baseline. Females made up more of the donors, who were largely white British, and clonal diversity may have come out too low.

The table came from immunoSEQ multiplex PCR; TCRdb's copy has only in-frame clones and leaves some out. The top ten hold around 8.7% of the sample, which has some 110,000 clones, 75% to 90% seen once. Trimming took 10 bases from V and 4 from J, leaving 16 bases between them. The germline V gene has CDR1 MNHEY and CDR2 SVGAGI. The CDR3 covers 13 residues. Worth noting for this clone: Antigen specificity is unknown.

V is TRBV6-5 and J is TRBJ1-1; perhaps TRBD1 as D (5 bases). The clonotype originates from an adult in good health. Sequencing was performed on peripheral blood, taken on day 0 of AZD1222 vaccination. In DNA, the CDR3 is TGTGCCACTAAACCGAGGGGAGTCACTGAAGCTTTCTTT. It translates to CATKPRGVTEAFF.